These 31 T cell receptor beta chains were all obtained from the same sample, sequenced in a study of blood T cell repertoires in COVID-19. Using immunoSEQ multiplex PCR, the repertoire was profiled, and TCRdb retains in-frame clones only, with some absent. The sample lists 99,000 or so clones; roughly 88% were seen once. The sequencing input was peripheral blood. Receptor source: a man in his fifties with COVID-19, enrolled during active disease.

The chain has TRBV14 and TRBJ2-7; 8 bases map to TRBD1. Per germline, CDR1 SGHDN and CDR2 FVKESK. V was clipped by 3 bases and J by 3 bases; unmatched bases: 4. The CDR3 runs to 14 residues. This CDR3 is CASSHGQGIYEQYF. The CDR3 region has the DNA TGTGCCAGCAGCCACGGACAGGGAATCTACGAGCAGTACTTC.

V is TRBV18 and J is TRBJ1-5; 7 bases align to TRBD1. Germline lookup yields CDR1 KGHSH and CDR2 LQKENI. CDR3 length: 14 residues. The V and J ends lost 6 bases and 6 bases, in that order; junction bases with no gene match: 8. The CDR3 bases are TGTGCCAGCTCGATTGACAGGGTAGGTCAGCCCCAGCATTTT. Translated, it gives CASSIDRVGQPQHF.

With regard to this clone: The same CDR3 can be traced to other DNA sequences in this sample. V and J are TRBV4-1 and TRBJ1-1; unclear D gene. Germline loops: CDR1 MGHRA, CDR2 YSYEKL. Trimming removed 0 bases from V and 5 bases from J, with 4 bases in between. The CDR3 loop spans 12 amino acids. Here the CDR3 DNA reads TGCGCCAGCAGCCAAGACCGGACTGAAGCTTTCTTT. This encodes CASSQDRTEAFF.

This clone has a single count. The V and J genes are TRBV5-1 and TRBJ2-1; 11 nucleotides agree with TRBD2. The length of the CDR3 is 16 residues. J lost 8 bases, V lost 1 base, and 8 bases had no gene match. The germline gives CDR1 SGHRS, CDR2 YFSETQ. For the CDR3, the DNA is TGCGCCAGCAGCTTGCCTAGCGGGGGGCCGCGGTATGAGCAGTTCTTC. It encodes CASSLPSGGPRYEQFF.

DNA for the CDR3: TGTGCCAGCAGCTCCCTCCCGGGACTTTCCGGAGGTAGCAATCAGCCCCAGCATTTT. Protein product: CASSSLPGLSGGSNQPQHF. The chain joins TRBV28 to TRBJ1-5; a possible D gene is TRBD1 (5 bases). The CDR3 runs 19 residues. The V end lost 6 bases, the J end lost 0 bases, and 24 bases lay between the germline ends. Germline CDR1 MDHEN, CDR2 SYDVKM.

Only a few counts were recorded for this clone. V usage is TRBV28 and J usage is TRBJ1-2; D gene ambiguous. Trimming took 7 bases from V and 2 from J, leaving 11 bases between them. CDR1 is MDHEN, CDR2 SYDVKM, per germline. This CDR3 spans 13 amino acids. For the CDR3, the DNA is TGTGCCAGCACCTCGGGAGGGAACTATGGCTACACCTTC. It is translated as CASTSGGNYGYTF.

The chain couples TRBV4-1 to TRBJ1-1, with D maybe TRBD1 (5 bases). This CDR3 spans 14 amino acids. Germline V gene sequence: CDR1 MGHRA, CDR2 YSYEKL. V was trimmed by 1 base and J by 0 bases, leaving 6 bases between them. The CDR3, as DNA: TGCGCCAGCAGCCAAGGACAGCTGAACACTGAAGCTTTCTTT. Translated: CASSQGQLNTEAFF.

The rearrangement joins TRBV6-5 to TRBJ1-1; D is possibly TRBD1 (6 bases). CDR3 length: 15 residues. Germline V gene lookup returns CDR1 MNHEY and CDR2 SVGAGI. V lost 6 bases to trimming and J lost 1 base, with 15 bases between them. CDR3 nucleotides: TGTGCCAGCAGCCCAGGGGTGGGGTGGAACACTGAAGCTTTCTTT. Translating gives CASSPGVGWNTEAFF.

V gene TRBV7-9 combines with J gene TRBJ1-2; tentatively, D is TRBD1 (6 bases). The ends were cut back, 4 bases at V and 8 bases at J, with 14 bases in the middle. This CDR3 is 13 amino acids long. Germline V CDR1 and CDR2: SEHNR, FQNEAQ (reference sequence). In DNA, the CDR3 is TGTGCCAGCAGCTCTATGGACAGACTCGGCTACACCTTC. It yields the protein CASSSMDRLGYTF. The whole variable domain, filled in from reference TRBV7-9 and TRBJ1-2, reads DTGVSQNPRHKITKRGQNVTFRCDPISEHNRLYWYRQTLGQGPEFLTYFQNEAQLEKSRLLSDRFSAERPKGSFSTLEIQRTEQGDSAMYLCASSSMDRLGYTFGSGTRLTVV.

The chain links TRBV18 to TRBJ1-2; D unclear. Germline V gene lookup returns CDR1 KGHSH and CDR2 LQKENI. Trimming stripped 3 bases from V and 3 bases from J, with 8 bases between. The CDR3 contains 13 residues. The chain's CDR3 is CASSPWSDYGYTF. CDR3 DNA: TGTGCCAGCTCACCTTGGTCGGACTATGGCTACACCTTC.

The J gene is TRBJ2-1, the V gene TRBV5-1; TRBD2 aligns across 12 bases. Germline CDR1 reads SGHRS; CDR2 reads YFSETQ. V shed 4 bases and J 9 bases; nucleotides not matched to a gene: 5. The CDR3 loop spans 14 amino acids. The DNA for the CDR3 is TGCGCCAGCAGCCCTAGCGGGGGGGAGTTTGAGCAGTTCTTC. Translated, it gives CASSPSGGEFEQFF.

The genes are TRBV6-6 and TRBJ2-7; 7 bases are shared with TRBD2. The V segment lost 2 bases and the J segment 2 bases; nucleotides outside the gene matches: 0. CDR3 length equals 13 residues. Germline CDR1 reads MNHNY; CDR2 reads SVGAGI (reference sequence). As DNA, the CDR3 is TGTGCCAGCAGTTACGGGACTACCTACGAGCAGTACTTC. This gives the protein CASSYGTTYEQYF.

The J gene is TRBJ1-3, the V gene TRBV4-1; 8 bases fit TRBD1. The V segment lost 0 bases and the J segment 0 bases; nucleotides outside the gene matches: 4. Germline CDR1 reads MGHRA; CDR2 reads YSYEKL. CDR3 size: 17 residues. In nucleotides, the CDR3 is TGCGCCAGCAGCCAAGAAGGGGACAGGCGCTCTGGAAACACCATATATTTT. Translated: CASSQEGDRRSGNTIYF.

This chain connects TRBV7-6 to TRBJ1-6, with D unclear. Germline CDR1 reads SGHVS; CDR2 reads FNYEAQ. Trimming stripped 2 bases from V and 7 bases from J, with 9 bases between. This CDR3 is built from 14 residues. DNA of the CDR3: TGTGCCAGCAGCTTAATGGGCTTCAATTCACCCCTCCACTTT. It translates to CASSLMGFNSPLHF.

V is TRBV28 and J is TRBJ1-6; 10 nucleotides line up with TRBD1. Unmatched junction bases numbered 4, after V lost 6 bases and J lost 8 bases. Germline V gene data show CDR1 as MDHEN and CDR2 as SYDVKM. The CDR3 loop spans 14 amino acids. CDR3 region: CASRGTGVHSPLHF. The DNA for the CDR3 is TGTGCCAGCAGGGGGACAGGGGTTCATTCACCCCTCCACTTT.

The V call is TRBV29-1, the J call TRBJ2-2; 9 nucleotides agree with TRBD1. The CDR3 covers 15 residues. CDR1 SQVTM and CDR2 ANQGSEA come from the germline V gene. The V and J ends lost 4 bases and 0 bases, in that order; junction bases with no gene match: 3. The CDR3, as DNA: TGCAGCGTTGCAAGGGACAGGGCGAACACCGGGGAGCTGTTTTTT. Its protein product is CSVARDRANTGELFF.

The V call is TRBV5-5, the J call TRBJ1-2, with 7 bases identical to TRBD1. Germline V lookup: CDR1 SGHKS, CDR2 YYEKEE (reference sequence). J gave up 4 bases and V 5 bases, and 17 bases lay outside the gene matches. The CDR3 covers 17 residues. The CDR3 bases are TGTGCCAGCAGGCCTCAAAACAGGACAGGAATTTTCTATGGCTACACCTTC. Translating gives CASRPQNRTGIFYGYTF.

The genes are TRBV4-2 and TRBJ1-2; possibly TRBD1 for D (5 bases). Germline CDR1 is LGHNA and CDR2 is YNFKEQ. With 5 bases removed from V and 2 bases from J, the gap between germline ends came to 9 bases. CDR3 size: 13 residues. As DNA, the CDR3 is TGTGCCAGCAGCAAGACAGAGAACTATGGCTACACCTTC. The encoded protein is CASSKTENYGYTF.

J is TRBJ2-2 and V is TRBV2, with a tentative D call TRBD2 (7 bases). Trimming shortened V by 4 bases and J by 0 bases, and 12 bases separated the two germline ends. The CDR3 has 16 residues. Germline-derived CDR1 and CDR2 are SNHLY and FYNNEI. The CDR3 sequence is CASSVAGAANTGELFF. In DNA form, the CDR3 reads TGTGCCAGCAGTGTTGCGGGGGCCGCGAACACCGGGGAGCTGTTTTTT.

V gene TRBV12-3 or TRBV12-4 combines with J gene TRBJ1-1; 10 positions match TRBD1. The CDR3 has 13 amino acids. V lost 5 bases and J lost 7; bases outside the gene matches: 4. The CDR3 protein is CASSIGQGVEAFF. In nucleotides, the CDR3 is TGTGCCAGCAGTATCGGACAGGGGGTTGAAGCTTTCTTT.

The chain joins TRBV19 to TRBJ2-3, with 7 bases lining up with TRBD1. Germline loops: CDR1 LNHDA, CDR2 SQIVND (reference sequence). There are 15 residues in the CDR3. After removal of 5 bases from V and 1 base from J, the junction contained 6 bases not matched to a gene. The CDR3 is CASSAQTGGTDTQYF. The CDR3, as DNA: TGTGCCAGTAGTGCCCAAACAGGGGGCACAGATACGCAGTATTTT. The complete variable domain, with remaining parts taken from reference TRBV19 and TRBJ2-3, reads DGGITQSPKYLFRKEGQNVTLSCEQNLNHDAMYWYRQDPGQGLRLIYYSQIVNDFQKGDIAEGYSVSREKKESFPLTVTSAQKNPTAFYLCASSAQTGGTDTQYFGPGTRLTVL.

This CDR3 reads CASRPTGIGSPLHF. The CDR3 DNA is TGTGCCAGCAGACCAACAGGGATCGGGTCACCCCTCCACTTT. This chain joins TRBV6-5 and TRBJ1-6; the D gene is possibly TRBD1 (6 bases). The CDR3 has 14 amino acids. The V gene's germline CDR1 is MNHEY and CDR2 SVGAGI. V lost 6 bases and J lost 10, with 16 bases in between.

The V and J genes are TRBV2 and TRBJ1-2, with D tentatively TRBD1 (5 bases). CDR1 and CDR2 (germline): SNHLY, FYNNEI. Trimming left V 7 bases short and J 7 bases short, with 16 bases between. This CDR3 contains 13 residues. DNA of the CDR3: TGTGCCAGCAAGAGAAAGGGGTTCGCTGGCTACACCTTC. Translation: CASKRKGFAGYTF.

The genes are TRBV5-6 and TRBJ1-5; D may be TRBD1 (6 bases). CDR3 length: 15 residues. The germline gives CDR1 SGHDT, CDR2 YYEEEE. Trimming cost V 4 bases and J 4 bases, with 15 bases left between them. This CDR3 reads CASSPGGGRNQPQHF. The CDR3, as DNA: TGTGCCAGCAGCCCAGGCGGGGGGCGGAATCAGCCCCAGCATTTT.

The chain employs TRBV6-5 and TRBJ2-2; the D gene is possibly TRBD2 (6 bases). V gave up 6 bases and J gave up 1 base, with 9 bases separating them. Germline V lookup: CDR1 MNHEY, CDR2 SVGAGI. This CDR3 comprises 14 residues. DNA of the CDR3: TGTGCCAGCAGCCGGGACTGGAACACCGGGGAGCTGTTTTTT. As protein: CASSRDWNTGELFF.

J is TRBJ2-4 and V is TRBV7-2, with TRBD2 matching over 12 bases. The CDR3 runs 15 residues. CDR1 and CDR2 from the germline V gene are SGHTA and FQGNSA. Trimming took 5 bases from V and 12 from J; bases not matched to a gene: 11. The CDR3 DNA sequence: TGTGCCAGCAGCCCAACATCGCTAGCGGGGGGGCCTCAGTACTTC. Translating gives CASSPTSLAGGPQYF.

The chain combines TRBV6-6 with TRBJ1-4; 7 bases are a match to TRBD1. Germline V gene sequence: CDR1 MNHNY, CDR2 SVGAGI (reference sequence). CDR3 size: 16 residues. The trim removed 0 bases at V and 8 bases at J, leaving 9 bases unmatched. The CDR3 reads CASSYSISPGGEKLFF. CDR3 in DNA: TGTGCCAGCAGTTACTCGATTTCCCCAGGGGGAGAAAAACTGTTTTTT.

V and J are TRBV5-1 and TRBJ1-5, with TRBD1 as a possible D gene (5 bases). CDR1 is SGHRS, CDR2 YFSETQ, per germline. This CDR3 region has 15 residues. Trimming pared 5 bases from V and 5 bases from J, leaving 17 bases between. The CDR3 here is CASSPGQGNYQPQHF. CDR3 bases: TGCGCCAGCAGTCCAGGACAAGGAAATTATCAGCCCCAGCATTTT.

In this sample, this clone turned up a few times. The genes are TRBV5-1 and TRBJ2-1, with TRBD1 matching over 8 bases. The trim removed 0 bases at V and 8 bases at J, leaving 4 bases unmatched. Germline V gene data show CDR1 as SGHRS and CDR2 as YFSETQ. The CDR3 length is 14 residues. The DNA of the CDR3 is TGCGCCAGCAGCTTGGTCAGGGGGCGGGATGAGCAGTTCTTC. Translating gives CASSLVRGRDEQFF.

The rearrangement joins TRBV6-4 to TRBJ1-6, with D perhaps matching TRBD1 (6 bases). CDR1 is MRHNA and CDR2 is SNTAGT in the germline V gene. With 5 bases removed from V and 7 bases from J, the gap between germline ends came to 12 bases. This CDR3 contains 14 residues. CDR3 loop: CASSLQGWNSPLHF. CDR3 nucleotides: TGTGCCAGCAGTTTACAGGGATGGAATTCACCCCTCCACTTT.

This chain joins TRBV9 and TRBJ1-3; D might be TRBD1 (5 bases). Germline V gene lookup returns CDR1 SGDLS and CDR2 YYNGEE. The CDR3 sequence is 16 residues long. V lost 4 bases, J lost 1 base, and 15 bases lay in between. The CDR3 region is CASSPRPTASGNTIYF. CDR3 sequence (DNA): TGTGCCAGCAGCCCACGCCCGACAGCATCTGGAAACACCATATATTTT.